The rows below give T cell receptor beta chains drawn from one sample of a study of T-cell reconstitution after alpha-beta-depleted transplantation in children. TCRdb called the PCR reads again in MiXCR, with one record for every CDR3 protein. The table includes some 300,000 distinct CDR3 sequences, 9% to 12% detected once. The sequences come from PBMCs from the stem cell graft donor, collected from the stem cell graft. All receptors come from a human donor who donated a stem cell graft to a child with acute lymphoblastic leukemia. Each CDR3 is given with its conserved first and last residue. D genes are given only for firm matches. A clone size is listed for some rows: how often the clone was seen (once, few, many), or a class if it is expanded.

j_call v_call clone_size d_call cdr3_aa cdr3_nt
TRBJ2-1 TRBV24-1 few . CATSDGSPNNEQFF TGTGCCACCAGTGATGGATCCCCTAACAATGAGCAGTTCTTC
TRBJ2-1 TRBV7-2 . . CASSPPMTRPPKFF TGTGCCAGCAGCCCGCCGATGACCCGTCCCCCTAAGTTCTTC
TRBJ1-5 TRBV20-1 many . CSARESRVRSGGNQPQHF TGCAGTGCTAGGGAATCCAGAGTCCGGAGTGGTGGCAATCAGCCCCAGCATTTT
TRBJ2-3 TRBV5-1 few . CASSWPSDTQYF TGCGCCAGCAGCTGGCCTTCAGATACGCAGTATTTT
TRBJ2-7 TRBV20-1 . . CSARDPQGRYEQYF TGCAGTGCTAGAGATCCCCAGGGACGGTACGAGCAGTACTTC
TRBJ2-6 TRBV4-2 . . CASQGLTPPISPGANVLTF TGTGCCAGCCAGGGGCTCACGCCCCCTATTTCTCCTGGGGCCAACGTCCTGACTTTC
TRBJ2-1 TRBV7-6 . . CASSLDVVYNEQFF TGTGCCAGCAGCTTAGACGTGGTTTACAATGAGCAGTTCTTC
TRBJ1-4 TRBV12-3/TRBV12-4 . . CASSLDPGTNEKLFF TGTGCCAGCAGTTTAGATCCGGGAACTAATGAAAAACTGTTTTTT
TRBJ2-1 TRBV12-3/TRBV12-4 many . CASSPLGQRLYNEQFF TGTGCCAGCAGTCCCCTTGGGCAGAGACTATACAATGAGCAGTTCTTC
TRBJ2-7 TRBV29-1 many TRBD2 CSVEAGGIGYEQYF TGCAGCGTTGAAGCGGGGGGTATAGGCTACGAGCAGTACTTC
TRBJ1-1 TRBV20-1 few TRBD1 CSARRQGANMNTEAFF TGCAGTGCTAGAAGACAGGGGGCAAACATGAACACTGAAGCTTTCTTT
TRBJ1-6 TRBV4-3 few . CASSQDVGNSPLHF TGCGCCAGCAGCCAAGATGTGGGGAATTCACCCCTCCACTTT
TRBJ2-3 TRBV7-2 . . CASRRWGEHPSTDTQYF TGTGCCAGCAGGCGGTGGGGCGAGCACCCGTCAACAGATACGCAGTATTTT
TRBJ2-1 TRBV12-3/TRBV12-4 many TRBD1 CASSRGQGEDNEQFF TGTGCCAGCAGTCGGGGACAGGGGGAAGACAATGAGCAGTTCTTC
TRBJ2-3 TRBV5-1 . . CASSSGPPRTDTQYF TGCGCCAGCAGCTCGGGACCGCCCCGCACAGATACGCAGTATTTT
TRBJ2-1 TRBV11-2 many TRBD1 CASSIQGAQSQTYNEQFF TGTGCCAGCAGCATACAGGGGGCGCAGAGTCAGACCTACAATGAGCAGTTCTTC
TRBJ2-1 TRBV5-1 . TRBD2 CASSLILATTLGNEQFF TGCGCCAGCAGCTTGATACTAGCGACCACCCTGGGCAATGAGCAGTTCTTC
TRBJ2-5 TRBV5-6 . . CASSRRHFQETQYF TGTGCCAGCAGCAGACGGCATTTTCAAGAGACCCAGTACTTC
TRBJ1-3 TRBV28 few . CASSPMENTIYF TGTGCCAGCAGCCCGATGGAGAACACCATATATTTT
TRBJ2-1 TRBV12-3/TRBV12-4 . . CASTSGALNEQFF TGTGCCAGCACCTCTGGGGCGCTCAATGAGCAGTTCTTC
TRBJ2-7 TRBV5-1 few TRBD2 CASSFFGLAGEEQYF TGCGCCAGCAGCTTTTTCGGACTAGCGGGAGAGGAGCAGTACTTC
TRBJ2-1 TRBV7-8 . . CASSLGRDEQFF TGTGCCAGCAGCCTAGGAAGGGATGAGCAGTTCTTC
TRBJ2-1 TRBV6-2/TRBV6-3 . . CASSYSIPTQGSYNEQFF TGTGCCAGCAGTTACTCGATCCCGACGCAGGGATCTTACAATGAGCAGTTCTTC
TRBJ2-5 TRBV2 few TRBD2 CASSPGTSAQETQYF TGTGCCAGCAGCCCCGGGACTAGCGCACAAGAGACCCAGTACTTC
TRBJ2-1 TRBV29-1 few . CSVEAWTDGGGRIRVNEQFF TGCAGCGTTGAAGCTTGGACGGATGGAGGTGGGAGGATTAGGGTTAATGAGCAGTTCTTC